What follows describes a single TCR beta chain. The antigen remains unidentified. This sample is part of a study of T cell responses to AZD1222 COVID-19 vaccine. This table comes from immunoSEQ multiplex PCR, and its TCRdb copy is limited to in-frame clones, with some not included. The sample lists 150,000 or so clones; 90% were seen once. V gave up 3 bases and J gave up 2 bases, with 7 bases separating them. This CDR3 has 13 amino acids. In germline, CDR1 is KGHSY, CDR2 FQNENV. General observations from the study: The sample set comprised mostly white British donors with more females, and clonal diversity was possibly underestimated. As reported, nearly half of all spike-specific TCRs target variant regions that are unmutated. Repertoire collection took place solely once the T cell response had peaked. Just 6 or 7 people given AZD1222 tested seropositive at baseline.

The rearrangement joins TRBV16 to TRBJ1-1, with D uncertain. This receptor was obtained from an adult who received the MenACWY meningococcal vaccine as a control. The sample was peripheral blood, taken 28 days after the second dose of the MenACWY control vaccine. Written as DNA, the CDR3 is TGTGCCAGCAGCCAGGACCTTAACACTGAAGCTTTCTTT. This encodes CASSQDLNTEAFF.